Presented here are 4 T cell receptor beta chains from one specimen sequenced in a study of OX40 agonist ivuxolimab in advanced cancers. Using immunoSEQ multiplex PCR, the repertoire was profiled, and TCRdb retains in-frame clones only, with some absent. The sample consists of fewer than 90,000 clones, about nine tenths of them appearing once. This material consisted of CD4+ or CD8+ T cells sorted from blood, taken in a trial of the OX40 agonist ivuxolimab. These receptors were obtained from an adult with an advanced solid tumor such as melanoma, head and neck, liver or kidney cancer.

V gene TRBV6-1 combines with J gene TRBJ1-2; D is uncertain. V was pared by 1 base and J by 5 bases, with 11 bases between. Germline CDR1 MNHNS, CDR2 SASEGT. The CDR3 is 14 amino acids. CDR3 DNA sequence: TGTGCCAGCAGTGAAGTACATACTAGATATGGCTACACCTTC. Protein: CASSEVHTRYGYTF.

The V and J genes are TRBV5-5 and TRBJ2-1, with D perhaps matching TRBD1 (5 bases). V lost 2 bases and J lost 5, with 14 bases in between. This CDR3 spans 15 amino acids. CDR1 and CDR2 from the germline V gene are SGHKS and YYEKEE (reference sequence). The CDR3 loop reads CASSFQAGKHNEQFF. As DNA, the CDR3 is TGTGCCAGCAGCTTCCAGGCAGGGAAACACAATGAGCAGTTCTTC.

The V gene is TRBV7-2, the J gene TRBJ2-3; no definite D call. Germline CDR1 and CDR2: SGHTA and FQGNSA. The CDR3 totals 14 residues. With 1 base removed from V and 2 bases from J, the gap between germline ends came to 7 bases. Here the CDR3 DNA reads TGTGCCAGCAGCTTAGAACAGATCACAGATACGCAGTATTTT. Protein sequence: CASSLEQITDTQYF.

The chain links TRBV6-1 to TRBJ2-7; D call uncertain. This CDR3 region has 11 residues. The V end lost 8 bases, the J end lost 1 base, and 6 bases lay between the germline ends. CDR1 is MNHNS, CDR2 SASEGT, per germline. The CDR3 DNA sequence: TGTGCCAGCGGATTTTCCTACGAGCAGTACTTC. This gives the protein CASGFSYEQYF.